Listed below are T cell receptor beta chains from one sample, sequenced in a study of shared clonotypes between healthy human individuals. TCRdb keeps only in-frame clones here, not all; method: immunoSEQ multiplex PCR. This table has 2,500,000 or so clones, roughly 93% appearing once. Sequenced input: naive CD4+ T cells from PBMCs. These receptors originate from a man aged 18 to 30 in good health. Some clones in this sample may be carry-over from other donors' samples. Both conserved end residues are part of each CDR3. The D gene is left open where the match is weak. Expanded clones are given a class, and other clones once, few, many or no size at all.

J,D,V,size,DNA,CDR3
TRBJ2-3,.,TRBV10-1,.,TGCGCCAGCAGTGAGGGGACCACAGATACGCAGTATTTT,CASSEGTTDTQYF
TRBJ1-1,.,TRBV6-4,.,TGTGCCAGCAGTGAGGAGTGGGGAGGATGGACTGAAGCTTTCTTT,CASSEEWGGWTEAFF
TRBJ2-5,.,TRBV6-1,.,TGTGCCAGCAGAACGGACGGCCTAGAGACCCAGTACTTC,CASRTDGLETQYF
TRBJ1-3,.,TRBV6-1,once,TGTGCCAGGCCAAGGGGCACCATATATTTT,CARPRGTIYF
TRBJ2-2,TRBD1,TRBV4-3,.,TGCGCCAGCAGCCAGACCGGGACAGGGAAGGTCGGGGAGCTGTTTTTT,CASSQTGTGKVGELFF
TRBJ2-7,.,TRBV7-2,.,TGTGCCAGCAGCCCAGGGCGCCGGGTAGGATCCGAGCAGTACTTC,CASSPGRRVGSEQYF
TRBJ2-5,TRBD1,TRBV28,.,TGTGCCAGCAGTTTGACAGGGGACGGGACCCAGTACTTC,CASSLTGDGTQYF
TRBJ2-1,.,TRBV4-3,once,TGCGCCAGCAGCCAAGATTCCAGGAGCTCCTACAATGAGCAGTTCTTC,CASSQDSRSSYNEQFF
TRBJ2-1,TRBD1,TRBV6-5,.,TGTGCCAGCAGCCCTAACAGGGGTTCTTGGAATGAGCAGTTCTTC,CASSPNRGSWNEQFF
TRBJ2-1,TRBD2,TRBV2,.,TGTGCCAGCAGTGATGGGCTAGCGGGAGGAATGGATGAGCAGTTCTTC,CASSDGLAGGMDEQFF
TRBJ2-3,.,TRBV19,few,TGTGCCAGTAGCGGAAGCACAGATACGCAGTATTTT,CASSGSTDTQYF
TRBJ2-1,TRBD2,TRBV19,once,TGTGCCAGTAGTGCGCTCCGGGACTACTCCTACAATGAGCAGTTCTTC,CASSALRDYSYNEQFF
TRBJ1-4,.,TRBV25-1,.,TGTGCCAGCAGTGGAATCGGTCGGGAAAAACTGTTTTTT,CASSGIGREKLFF
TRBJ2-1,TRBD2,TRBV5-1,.,TGCGCCAGCAGCTTTCTCGCGGGAGGGCCAAGTACCCACAATGAGCAGTTCTTC,CASSFLAGGPSTHNEQFF
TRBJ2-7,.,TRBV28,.,TGTGCCAGCAGTTTGGTGCGGGTCCCATCCTACGAGCAGTACTTC,CASSLVRVPSYEQYF
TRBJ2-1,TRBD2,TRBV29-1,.,TGCAGCGTTGTAGGACTAGCGAGGATAATTGAGCAGTTCTTC,CSVVGLARIIEQFF
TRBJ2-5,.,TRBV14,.,TGTGCCAGCAGCCCAGGATCCCTGTGGGAGACCCAGTACTTC,CASSPGSLWETQYF
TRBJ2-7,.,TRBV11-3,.,TGTGCCAGCAGCTTAGGCGGGACAGCGGCCTACGAGCAGTACTTC,CASSLGGTAAYEQYF
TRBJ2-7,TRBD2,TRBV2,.,TGTGCCAGCAGTGAGGGACTAGCGCCATTTCCGCAGTACTTC,CASSEGLAPFPQYF
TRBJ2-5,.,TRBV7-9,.,TGTGCCAGCAGCTTTTTAGGGAGCCAAGAGACCCAGTACTTC,CASSFLGSQETQYF
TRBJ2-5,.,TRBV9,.,TGTGCCAGCAGCGTAGAAAAAGGGGAGACCCAGTACTTC,CASSVEKGETQYF
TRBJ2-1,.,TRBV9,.,TGTGCCAGCAGCCCGCGCGGGCGGGGAGCCTACAATGAGCAGTTCTTC,CASSPRGRGAYNEQFF
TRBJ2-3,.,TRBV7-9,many,TGTGCCAGCAGCTTCACAGATACGCAGTATTTT,CASSFTDTQYF
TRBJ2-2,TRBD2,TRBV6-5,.,TGTGCCAGCAGTTACGGGGCTAGCGGGAGGACCGGGGAGCTGTTTTTT,CASSYGASGRTGELFF